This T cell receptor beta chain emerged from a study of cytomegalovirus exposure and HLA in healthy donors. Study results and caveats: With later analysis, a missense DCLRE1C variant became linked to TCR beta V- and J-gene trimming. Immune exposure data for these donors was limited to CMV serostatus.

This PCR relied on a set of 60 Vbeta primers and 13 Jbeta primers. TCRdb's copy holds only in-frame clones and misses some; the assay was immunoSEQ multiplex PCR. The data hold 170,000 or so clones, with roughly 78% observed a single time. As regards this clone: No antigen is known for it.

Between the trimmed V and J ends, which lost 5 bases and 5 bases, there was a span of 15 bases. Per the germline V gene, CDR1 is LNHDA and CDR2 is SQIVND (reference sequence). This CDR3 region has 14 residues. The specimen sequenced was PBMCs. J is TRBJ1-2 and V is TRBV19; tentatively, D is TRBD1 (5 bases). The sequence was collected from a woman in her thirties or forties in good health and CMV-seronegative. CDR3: CASSSREGLYGYTF. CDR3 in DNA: TGTGCCAGTAGTTCCCGGGAGGGACTATATGGCTACACCTTC.